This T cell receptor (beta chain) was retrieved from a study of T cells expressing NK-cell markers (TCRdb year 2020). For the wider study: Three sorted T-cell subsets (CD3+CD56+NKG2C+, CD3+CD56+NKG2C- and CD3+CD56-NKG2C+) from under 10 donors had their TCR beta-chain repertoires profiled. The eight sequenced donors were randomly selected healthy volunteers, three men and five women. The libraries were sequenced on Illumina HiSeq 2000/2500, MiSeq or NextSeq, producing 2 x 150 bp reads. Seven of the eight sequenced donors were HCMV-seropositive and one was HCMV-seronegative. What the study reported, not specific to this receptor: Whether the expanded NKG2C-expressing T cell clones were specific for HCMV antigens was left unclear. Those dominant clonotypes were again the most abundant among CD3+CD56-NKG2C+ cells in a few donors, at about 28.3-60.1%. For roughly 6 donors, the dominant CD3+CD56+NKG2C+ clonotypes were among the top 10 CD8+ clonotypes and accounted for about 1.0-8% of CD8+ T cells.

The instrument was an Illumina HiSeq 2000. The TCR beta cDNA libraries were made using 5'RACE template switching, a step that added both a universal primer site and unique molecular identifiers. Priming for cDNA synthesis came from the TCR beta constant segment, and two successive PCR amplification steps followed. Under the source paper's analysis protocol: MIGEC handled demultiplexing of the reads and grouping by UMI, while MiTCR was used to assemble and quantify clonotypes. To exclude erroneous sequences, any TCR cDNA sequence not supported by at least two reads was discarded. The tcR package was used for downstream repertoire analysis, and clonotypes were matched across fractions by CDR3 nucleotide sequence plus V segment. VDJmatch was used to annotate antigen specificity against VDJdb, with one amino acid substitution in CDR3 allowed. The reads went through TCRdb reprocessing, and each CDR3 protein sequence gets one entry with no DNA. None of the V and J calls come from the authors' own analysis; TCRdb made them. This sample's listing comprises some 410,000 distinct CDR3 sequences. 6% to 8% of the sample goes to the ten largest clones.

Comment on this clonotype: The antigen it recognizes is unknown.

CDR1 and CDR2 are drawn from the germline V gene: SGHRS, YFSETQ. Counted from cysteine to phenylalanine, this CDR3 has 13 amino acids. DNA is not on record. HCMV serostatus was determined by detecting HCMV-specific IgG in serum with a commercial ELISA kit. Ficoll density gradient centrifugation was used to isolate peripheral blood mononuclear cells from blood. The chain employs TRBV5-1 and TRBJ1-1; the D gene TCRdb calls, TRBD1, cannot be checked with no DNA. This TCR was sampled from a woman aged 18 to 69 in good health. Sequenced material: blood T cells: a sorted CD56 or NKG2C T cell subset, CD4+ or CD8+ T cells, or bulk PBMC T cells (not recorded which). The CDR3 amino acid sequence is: CASSPGWDTEAFF.